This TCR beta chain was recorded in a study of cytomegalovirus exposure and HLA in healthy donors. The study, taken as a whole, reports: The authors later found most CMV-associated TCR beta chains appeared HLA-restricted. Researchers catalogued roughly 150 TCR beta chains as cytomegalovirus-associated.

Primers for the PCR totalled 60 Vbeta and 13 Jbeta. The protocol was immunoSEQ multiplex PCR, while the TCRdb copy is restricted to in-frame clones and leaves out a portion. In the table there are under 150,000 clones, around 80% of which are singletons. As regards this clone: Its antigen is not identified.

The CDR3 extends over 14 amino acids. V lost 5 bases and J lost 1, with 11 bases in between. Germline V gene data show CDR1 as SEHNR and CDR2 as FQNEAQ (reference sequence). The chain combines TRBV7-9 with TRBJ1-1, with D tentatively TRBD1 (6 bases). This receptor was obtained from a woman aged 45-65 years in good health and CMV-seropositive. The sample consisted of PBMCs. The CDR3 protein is CASSRRQENTEAFF. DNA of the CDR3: TGTGCCAGCAGCCGAAGACAGGAGAACACTGAAGCTTTCTTT. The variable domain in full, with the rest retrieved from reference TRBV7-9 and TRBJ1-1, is DTGVSQNPRHKITKRGQNVTFRCDPISEHNRLYWYRQTLGQGPEFLTYFQNEAQLEKSRLLSDRFSAERPKGSFSTLEIQRTEQGDSAMYLCASSRRQENTEAFFGQGTRLTVV.